Listed below are T cell receptor beta chains from one sample, sequenced in a study of cytomegalovirus exposure and HLA in healthy donors. Measured with immunoSEQ multiplex PCR; TCRdb has only the in-frame clones, and not every one. The sample holds under 40,000 clones, more than 80% seen once. Sequencing was done on a sample of PBMCs. Source of these receptors: a woman in her 40s in good health and CMV-seronegative. Both conserved end residues are part of each CDR3. A D gene is named only where the DNA matches it firmly. Clone sizes are given selectively: once, few, many, or a class where the clone is expanded.

TRBD1	-	TRBV7-6	TRBJ1-2	TGTGCCAGCAGCTTAAGGACAGGGGGGTGGGGGGACTACACCTTC	CASSLRTGGWGDYTF
TRBD1	-	TRBV29-1	TRBJ1-2	TGCAGCGTTGAAGAAATGTGGGGGGACAGACTTAACTATGGCTACACCTTC	CSVEEMWGDRLNYGYTF
-	-	TRBV29-1	TRBJ1-4	TGCAGCGGGCGGGGGGCTGCAACTAATGAAAAACTGTTTTTT	CSGRGAATNEKLFF
-	few	TRBV6-1	TRBJ2-2	TGTGCCAGCACCTCCGGGACTGACAACACCGGGGAGCTGTTTTTT	CASTSGTDNTGELFF
-	once	TRBV7-2	TRBJ2-2	TGTGCCAGCAGCTTAGATAAGGGGACCGGGGAGCTGTTTTTT	CASSLDKGTGELFF
-	-	TRBV7-9	TRBJ2-3	TGTGCCAGCAGCCCGCTCGGGGATACGCAGTATTTT	CASSPLGDTQYF
TRBD1	-	TRBV5-1	TRBJ2-1	TGCGCCAGCAGAAACACCGGGACAGCCATCAATGAGCAGTTCTTC	CASRNTGTAINEQFF
TRBD1	once	TRBV28	TRBJ1-6	TGTGCCAGCAGTTCACCGGGACAGGGTAATTCACCCCTCCACTTT	CASSSPGQGNSPLHF
-	-	TRBV2	TRBJ1-1	TGTGCCAGCAGTGAAGATCGGTGGGCCCGGGGCACTGAAGCTTTCTTT	CASSEDRWARGTEAFF
TRBD2	few	TRBV6-4	TRBJ2-3	TGTGCCAGCAGCGCGACTAGCGGGGGACCCACAGATACGCAGTATTTT	CASSATSGGPTDTQYF
TRBD2	-	TRBV19	TRBJ2-1	TGTGCCAGTAGTCCGAAGCGGGGGGCCTCCTACAATGAGCAGTTCTTC	CASSPKRGASYNEQFF
-	-	TRBV4-1	TRBJ2-2	TGCGCCAGCAGCCAGGGGGGGCTCAGGAATTCGAACACCGGGGAGCTGTTTTTT	CASSQGGLRNSNTGELFF
TRBD2	-	TRBV7-2	TRBJ2-2	TGTGCCAGCAGCCTCGGGGCGGGGGGGAACACCGGGGAGCTGTTTTTT	CASSLGAGGNTGELFF
-	once	TRBV30	TRBJ2-3	TGTGCCTGGAGACTAGCCCGTCGGACAGATACGCAGTATTTT	CAWRLARRTDTQYF
TRBD2	-	TRBV29-1	TRBJ2-3	TGCAGCGCCCTAGCGGGGGGCTTGGATACGCAGTATTTT	CSALAGGLDTQYF
-	-	TRBV27	TRBJ2-1	TGTGCCAGCAGTTTAACCGTCGGAGGGTCCAATGAGCAGTTCTTC	CASSLTVGGSNEQFF
-	-	TRBV5-8	TRBJ2-2	TGTGCCAGCAGCTTGAACAGGGCCGGGGAGCTGTTTTTT	CASSLNRAGELFF
TRBD1	-	TRBV2	TRBJ1-2	TGTGCCAGCAGTGGGGGGACAGGGATTGGCTACACCTTC	CASSGGTGIGYTF
TRBD1	-	TRBV2	TRBJ1-1	TGTGCCAGCAGAAACAGCGACAGGGGGCAAAATGAAGCTTTCTTT	CASRNSDRGQNEAFF
TRBD1	-	TRBV28	TRBJ1-5	TGTGCCAGCAGTCTGACAGGGGGTGGCAATCAGCCCCAGCATTTT	CASSLTGGGNQPQHF
-	-	TRBV11-3	TRBJ2-3	TGTGCCAGCAGCTCTGACAGTGGTTCAGATACGCAGTATTTT	CASSSDSGSDTQYF
-	-	TRBV11-3	TRBJ1-1	TGTGCCAGCAGTCAAGCGGGGGACACTGAAGCTTTCTTT	CASSQAGDTEAFF
TRBD1	-	TRBV2	TRBJ2-5	TGTGCCAGCAGAACAGGGGCCCCGTACCAAGAGACCCAGTACTTC	CASRTGAPYQETQYF
TRBD1	-	TRBV7-2	TRBJ1-2	TGTGCCAGCAGCTTAAAATTTCGCCAGACGCAGGGGGCTGTCGGCTACACCTTC	CASSLKFRQTQGAVGYTF
-	-	TRBV6-5	TRBJ1-2	TGTGCCAGCAGTTCCGACCGGGTCTACTTAACCTATGGCTACACCTTC	CASSSDRVYLTYGYTF
TRBD2	-	TRBV15	TRBJ2-1	TGTGCCACCAGCAGAGATGCAGCGGGGGGCACCAATGAGCAGTTCTTC	CATSRDAAGGTNEQFF
-	-	TRBV7-2	TRBJ2-5	TGTGCCAGCAGTAGTCCGGGACAAATGGCCCAGTACTTC	CASSSPGQMAQYF
-	once	TRBV7-2	TRBJ1-1	TGTGCCAGCAGCTTAGCGTGGTCTAGTCTCGGCAGGGCGAACACTGAAGCTTTCTTT	CASSLAWSSLGRANTEAFF
-	-	TRBV6-1	TRBJ1-1	TGTGCCAGCAGTGAAGCTGGTACATACACTGAAGCTTTCTTT	CASSEAGTYTEAFF
-	few	TRBV11-2	TRBJ1-4	TGTGCCAGCAGCTCCCTTAGTCACCCTGAAAAACTGTTTTTT	CASSSLSHPEKLFF
-	-	TRBV4-1	TRBJ2-7	TGCGCCAGCAGCCAGGAGGGTAAGGGGATTTACGAGCAGTACTTC	CASSQEGKGIYEQYF
TRBD1	-	TRBV29-1	TRBJ2-3	TGCAGCGCGGACAGGGGGTCAGATACGCAGTATTTT	CSADRGSDTQYF
TRBD1	few	TRBV5-1	TRBJ1-3	TGCGCCAGCACTAAATCCGGGACAGGCTCTGGAAACACCATATATTTT	CASTKSGTGSGNTIYF
TRBD1	-	TRBV6-5	TRBJ1-6	TGTGCCAGCACCCCAACACAGGGGAGCATTTCACCCCTCCACTTT	CASTPTQGSISPLHF
-	-	TRBV15	TRBJ2-1	TGTGCCACCAGCAGAGTAATTGAGAGTGAGCAGTTCTTC	CATSRVIESEQFF
-	few	TRBV19	TRBJ1-1	TGTGCCAGTGGGTTAAACAGTCAGAACACTGAAGCTTTCTTT	CASGLNSQNTEAFF
TRBD2	-	TRBV2	TRBJ2-3	TGTGCCAGCAGTGGGGGAGGGAGAGCGGGGTCAAAGTCGTATTTT	CASSGGGRAGSKSYF
TRBD1	once	TRBV4-3	TRBJ1-2	TGCGCCAGCAGCCAAGTGGGGACAGGGACTAACTATGGCTACACCTTC	CASSQVGTGTNYGYTF
TRBD1	-	TRBV28	TRBJ1-5	TGTGCCAGCAGTTTACGGCTGTGGGGACAGGGAGGCGGTCAGCCCCAGCATTTT	CASSLRLWGQGGGQPQHF
TRBD1	-	TRBV6-1	TRBJ2-1	TGTGCCAGCAAGACAGGGGGAATCTACAATGAGCAGTTCTTC	CASKTGGIYNEQFF
-	-	TRBV19	TRBJ1-5	TGTGCCAGTAGTCCGAGTGGGGCGAGGGGGATCAAGCCCCAGCATTTT	CASSPSGARGIKPQHF
-	-	TRBV28	TRBJ2-3	TGTGCCAGCAGTCAAACACCGGGAGTTACGCAGTATTTT	CASSQTPGVTQYF
-	-	TRBV20-1	TRBJ2-1	TGCAGTCCGATGGGGGGTGAGCAGTTCTTC	CSPMGGEQFF
TRBD2	few	TRBV5-6	TRBJ2-3	TGTGCCAGCAGCCCTAGCGGGGCCAGGGGGACGCAGTATTTT	CASSPSGARGTQYF
-	-	TRBV6-5	TRBJ1-5	TGTGCCAGCAGTCCTCGACAGAACAATCAGCCCCAGCATTTT	CASSPRQNNQPQHF
-	-	TRBV2	TRBJ1-4	TGTGCCAGCAGTTTGACCGACTTGAAACTGTTTTTT	CASSLTDLKLFF
-	-	TRBV7-2	TRBJ2-5	TGTGCCAGCAGCTTTGGCCCTTCGGAGACCCAGTACTTC	CASSFGPSETQYF
-	-	TRBV29-1	TRBJ1-1	TGCAGCGTCGGGAGGGGCTGGACTGAAGCTTTCTTT	CSVGRGWTEAFF
-	-	TRBV6-6	TRBJ1-5	TGTGCCAGCAGTTTCAGCGCCAATCAGCCCCAGCATTTT	CASSFSANQPQHF
TRBD1	once	TRBV6-5	TRBJ1-2	TGTGCCAGCAGTTGGGGGACAGGACGAGCTAACTATGGCTACACCTTC	CASSWGTGRANYGYTF
TRBD1	-	TRBV15	TRBJ2-3	TGTGCCACCAGCAGGGACCAGACAGGGGGCACAGATACGCAGTATTTT	CATSRDQTGGTDTQYF
TRBD2	-	TRBV11-2	TRBJ2-6	TGTGCCAGCAGCTTAGGACTAGCTTCTGGGGCCAACGTCCTGACTTTC	CASSLGLASGANVLTF
-	-	TRBV21-1	TRBJ2-1	TGTGCCAGCAGCAAAGGGATCACAGGGAACCCCTACAATGAGCAGTTCTTC	CASSKGITGNPYNEQFF
-	-	TRBV9	TRBJ1-2	TGTGCCAGCAGCGTTAATCCTTATGGCTACACCTTC	CASSVNPYGYTF
TRBD1	-	TRBV7-2	TRBJ2-2	TGTGCCAGCAGCTCAAAACGACAGGGGGCGCGGGAGCTGTTTTTT	CASSSKRQGARELFF
-	-	TRBV2	TRBJ1-1	TGTGCCAGCAGTGGGGGGGTGGAGGGGCGGGAAATGAACACTGAAGCTTTCTTT	CASSGGVEGREMNTEAFF
TRBD2	-	TRBV27	TRBJ2-7	TGTGCCAGCAGTTTATCGTTCGGGGGGGGCTCCTACGAGCAGTACTTC	CASSLSFGGGSYEQYF
-	-	TRBV14	TRBJ2-1	TGTGCCAGCAGCCAAGAACGTAGTCCAAGGCAGTTCTTC	CASSQERSPRQFF
TRBD1	-	TRBV25-1	TRBJ2-2	TGTGCCAGCAGACCCGGGACAGGGGTCACCGGGGAGCTGTTTTTT	CASRPGTGVTGELFF
TRBD1	-	TRBV7-9	TRBJ2-7	TGTGCCAGCAGCCCCCGGGACAGAAGCTCCTACGAGCAGTACTTC	CASSPRDRSSYEQYF